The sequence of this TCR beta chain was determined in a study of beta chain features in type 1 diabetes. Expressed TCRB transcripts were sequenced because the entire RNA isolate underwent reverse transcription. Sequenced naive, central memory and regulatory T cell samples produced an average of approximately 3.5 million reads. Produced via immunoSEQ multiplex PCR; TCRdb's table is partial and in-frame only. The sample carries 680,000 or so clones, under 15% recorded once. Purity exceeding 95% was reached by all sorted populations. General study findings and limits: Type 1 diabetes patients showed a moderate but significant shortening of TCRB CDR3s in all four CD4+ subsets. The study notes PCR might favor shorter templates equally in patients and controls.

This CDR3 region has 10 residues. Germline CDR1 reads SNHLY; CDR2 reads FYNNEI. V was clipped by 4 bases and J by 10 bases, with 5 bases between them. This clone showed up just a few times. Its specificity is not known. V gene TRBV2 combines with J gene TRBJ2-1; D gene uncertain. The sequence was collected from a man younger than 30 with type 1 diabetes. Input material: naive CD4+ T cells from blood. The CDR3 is CASSVSEQFF. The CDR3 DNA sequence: TGTGCCAGCAGTGTATCAGAGCAGTTCTTC.